This T cell receptor beta chain was captured in a study of blood T cell repertoires in COVID-19. The CDR3 is made up of 15 amino acids. V shed 1 base, J shed 5 bases, and the junction held 6 bases outside the gene matches. CDR1 and CDR2 from the germline V gene are MGHRA and YSYEKL. Patients from Seattle were sampled longitudinally, starting during active infection. Libraries were prepared by immunoSEQ multiplex PCR; TCRdb keeps only in-frame clonotypes and omits some of them. The repertoire consists of 150,000 to 200,000 clones, with roughly 90% occurring once and the leading ten covering 4.8%. Sequencing was carried out using peripheral blood. This TCR was recovered from a man younger than 45 with COVID-19, enrolled during active disease. The V gene is TRBV4-1, the J gene TRBJ2-7; TRBD1 matches 9 bases. CDR3 DNA sequence: TGCGCCAGCAGCCAAGTCCGGGACAGGGTGGACGAGCAGTACTTC. Translated: CASSQVRDRVDEQYF.